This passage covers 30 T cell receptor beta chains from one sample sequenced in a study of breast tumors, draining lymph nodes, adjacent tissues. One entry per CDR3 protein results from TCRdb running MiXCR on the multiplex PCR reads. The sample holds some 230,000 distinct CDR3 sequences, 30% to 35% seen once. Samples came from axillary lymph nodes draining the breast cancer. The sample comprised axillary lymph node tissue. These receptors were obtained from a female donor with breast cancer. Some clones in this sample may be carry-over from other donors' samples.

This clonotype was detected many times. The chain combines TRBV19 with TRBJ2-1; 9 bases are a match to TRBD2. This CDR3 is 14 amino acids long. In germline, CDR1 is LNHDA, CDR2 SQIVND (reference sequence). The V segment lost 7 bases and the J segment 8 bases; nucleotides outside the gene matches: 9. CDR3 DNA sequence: TGTGCCAGTACCCCCAGCGGGGGGCGCTATGAGCAGTTCTTC. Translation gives CASTPSGGRYEQFF.

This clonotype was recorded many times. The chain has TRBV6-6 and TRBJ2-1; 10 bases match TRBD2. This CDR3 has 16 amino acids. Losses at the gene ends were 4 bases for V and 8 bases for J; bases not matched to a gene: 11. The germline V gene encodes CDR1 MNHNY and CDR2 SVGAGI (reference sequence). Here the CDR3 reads CASSLLAGSPGHEQFF. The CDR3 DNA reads TGTGCCAGCAGTTTACTAGCGGGGAGCCCAGGGCATGAGCAGTTCTTC.

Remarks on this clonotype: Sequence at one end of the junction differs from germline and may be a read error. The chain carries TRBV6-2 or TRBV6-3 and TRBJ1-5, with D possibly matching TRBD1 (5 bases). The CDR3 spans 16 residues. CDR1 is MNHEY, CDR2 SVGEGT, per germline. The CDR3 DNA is TGTGCCAGCAGTTACGGCCGGACAAATAGCGATCAGCCCCAGCATTTT. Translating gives CASSYGRTNSDQPQHF.

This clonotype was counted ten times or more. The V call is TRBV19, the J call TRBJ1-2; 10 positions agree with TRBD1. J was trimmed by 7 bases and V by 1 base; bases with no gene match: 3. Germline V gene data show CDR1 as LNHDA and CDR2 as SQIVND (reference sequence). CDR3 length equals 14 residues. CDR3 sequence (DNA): TGTGCCAGTAGTATAGGGGACAGGGGCGTTGGCTACACCTTC. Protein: CASSIGDRGVGYTF. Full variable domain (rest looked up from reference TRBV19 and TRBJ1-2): DGGITQSPKYLFRKEGQNVTLSCEQNLNHDAMYWYRQDPGQGLRLIYYSQIVNDFQKGDIAEGYSVSREKKESFPLTVTSAQKNPTAFYLCASSIGDRGVGYTFGSGTRLTVV.

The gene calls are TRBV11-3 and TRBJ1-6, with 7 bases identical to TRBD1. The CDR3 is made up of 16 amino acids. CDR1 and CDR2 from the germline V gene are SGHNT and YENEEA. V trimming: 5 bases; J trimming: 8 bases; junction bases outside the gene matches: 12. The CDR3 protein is CASSSSPGQSDSPLHF. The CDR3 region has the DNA TGTGCCAGCAGCAGTTCCCCGGGACAGTCAGATTCACCCCTCCACTTT.

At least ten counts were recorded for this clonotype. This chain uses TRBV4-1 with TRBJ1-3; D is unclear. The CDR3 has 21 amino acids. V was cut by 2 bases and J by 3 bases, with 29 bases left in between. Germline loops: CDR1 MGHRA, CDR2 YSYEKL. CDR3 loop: CASSQTSRVIGADGYGNTIYF. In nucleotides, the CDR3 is TGCGCCAGCAGCCAAACAAGTCGGGTGATTGGCGCCGACGGTTATGGAAACACCATATATTTT.

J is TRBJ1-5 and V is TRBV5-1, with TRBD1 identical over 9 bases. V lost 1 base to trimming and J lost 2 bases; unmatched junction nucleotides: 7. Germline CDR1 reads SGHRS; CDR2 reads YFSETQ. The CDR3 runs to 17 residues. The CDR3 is CASSLRDRDWRNQPQHF. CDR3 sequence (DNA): TGCGCCAGCAGCTTGCGGGACAGGGACTGGCGCAATCAGCCCCAGCATTTT.

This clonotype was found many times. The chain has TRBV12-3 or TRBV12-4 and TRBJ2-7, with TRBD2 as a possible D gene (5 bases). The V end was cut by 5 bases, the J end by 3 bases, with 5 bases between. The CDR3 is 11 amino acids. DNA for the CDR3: TGTGCCAGCAGTGGGAGCTACGAGCAGTACTTC. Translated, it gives CASSGSYEQYF.

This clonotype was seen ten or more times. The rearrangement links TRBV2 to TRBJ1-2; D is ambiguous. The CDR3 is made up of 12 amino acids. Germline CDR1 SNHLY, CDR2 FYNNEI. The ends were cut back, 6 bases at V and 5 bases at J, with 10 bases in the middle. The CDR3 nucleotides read TGTGCCAGCAGGTACGGGGAGTATGGCTACACCTTC. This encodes CASRYGEYGYTF.

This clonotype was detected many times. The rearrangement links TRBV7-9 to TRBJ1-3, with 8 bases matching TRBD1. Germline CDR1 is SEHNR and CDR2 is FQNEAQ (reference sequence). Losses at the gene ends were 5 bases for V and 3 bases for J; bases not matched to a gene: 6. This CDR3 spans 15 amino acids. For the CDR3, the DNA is TGTGCCAGCAGCACAGACAGGGGAAGTGGAAACACCATATATTTT. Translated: CASSTDRGSGNTIYF.

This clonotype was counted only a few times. The CDR3 coding sequence is TGTGCCAGCAGTCACGAGAGGGGGCTGGATCAGCCCCAGCATTTT. This codes for CASSHERGLDQPQHF. The chain recombines TRBV6-6 with TRBJ1-5, with 7 bases identical to TRBD1. The V gene end was trimmed by 5 bases and the J gene end by 5 bases; junction bases not matched to a gene: 9. There are 15 residues in the CDR3. CDR1 and CDR2 from the germline V gene are MNHNY and SVGAGI (reference sequence).

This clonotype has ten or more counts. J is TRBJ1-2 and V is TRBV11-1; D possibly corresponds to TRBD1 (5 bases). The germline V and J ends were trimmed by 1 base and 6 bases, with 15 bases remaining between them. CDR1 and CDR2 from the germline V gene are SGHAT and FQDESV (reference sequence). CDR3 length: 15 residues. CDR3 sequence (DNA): TGTGCCAGCAGCTTAGTACGGGGGACCCTTGATGGCTACACCTTC. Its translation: CASSLVRGTLDGYTF.

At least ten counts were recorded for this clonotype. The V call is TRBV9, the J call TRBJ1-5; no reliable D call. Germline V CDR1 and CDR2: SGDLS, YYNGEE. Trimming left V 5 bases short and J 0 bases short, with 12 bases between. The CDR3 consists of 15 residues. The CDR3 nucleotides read TGTGCCAGCAGGCCTTATGACTATAGCAATCAGCCCCAGCATTTT. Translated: CASRPYDYSNQPQHF. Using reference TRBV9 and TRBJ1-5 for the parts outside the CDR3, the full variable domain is DSGVTQTPKHLITATGQRVTLRCSPRSGDLSVYWYQQSLDQGLQFLIQYYNGEERAKGNILERFSAQQFPDLHSELNLSSLELGDSALYFCASRPYDYSNQPQHFGDGTRLSIL.

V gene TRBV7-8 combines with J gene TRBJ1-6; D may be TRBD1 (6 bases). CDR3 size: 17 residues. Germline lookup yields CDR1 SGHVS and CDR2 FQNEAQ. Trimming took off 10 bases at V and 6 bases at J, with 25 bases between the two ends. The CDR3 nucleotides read TGTGCCACCGTGGGACTAGCGCCGGGGGCTGGTAATTCACCCCTCCACTTT. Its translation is CATVGLAPGAGNSPLHF.

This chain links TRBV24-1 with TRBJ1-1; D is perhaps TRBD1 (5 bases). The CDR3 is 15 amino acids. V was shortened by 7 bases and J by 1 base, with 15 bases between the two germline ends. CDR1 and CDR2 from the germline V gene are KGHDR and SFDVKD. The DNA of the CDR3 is TGTGCCACCAGATCAGGGAGGAAGGAGAACACTGAAGCTTTCTTT. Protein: CATRSGRKENTEAFF.

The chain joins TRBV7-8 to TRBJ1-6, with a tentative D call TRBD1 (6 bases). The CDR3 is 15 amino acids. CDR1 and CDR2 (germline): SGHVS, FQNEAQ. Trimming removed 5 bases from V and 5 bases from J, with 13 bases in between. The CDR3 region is CASSSEGGNNSPLHF. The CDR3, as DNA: TGTGCCAGCAGCAGTGAGGGGGGGAATAATTCACCCCTCCACTTT. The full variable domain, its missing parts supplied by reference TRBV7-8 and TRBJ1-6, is GAGVSQSPRYKVAKRGQDVALRCDPISGHVSLFWYQQALGQGPEFLTYFQNEAQLDKSGLPSDRFFAERPEGSVSTLKIQRTQQEDSAVYLCASSSEGGNNSPLHFGNGTRLTVT.

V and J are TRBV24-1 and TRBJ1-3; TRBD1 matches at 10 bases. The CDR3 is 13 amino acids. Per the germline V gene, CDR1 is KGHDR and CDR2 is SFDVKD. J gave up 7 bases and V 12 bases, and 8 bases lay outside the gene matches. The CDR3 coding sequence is TGTGCCGCCGTCCGGGGACAGGGGAACACCATATATTTT. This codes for CAAVRGQGNTIYF.

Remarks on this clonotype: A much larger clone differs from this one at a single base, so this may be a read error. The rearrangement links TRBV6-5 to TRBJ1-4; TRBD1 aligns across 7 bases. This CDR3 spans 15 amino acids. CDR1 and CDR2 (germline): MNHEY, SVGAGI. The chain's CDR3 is CASSHSRGTNEKLFF. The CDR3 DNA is TGTGCCAGCAGTCACTCCAGGGGGACTAATGAAAAACTGTTTTTT.

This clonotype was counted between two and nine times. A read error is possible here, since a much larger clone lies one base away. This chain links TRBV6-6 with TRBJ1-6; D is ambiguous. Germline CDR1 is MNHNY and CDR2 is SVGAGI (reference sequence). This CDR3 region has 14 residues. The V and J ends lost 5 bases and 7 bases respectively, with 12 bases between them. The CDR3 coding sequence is TGTGCCAGCAGTCATATTGGGGAGAATTCACCCCTCCACTTT. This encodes CASSHIGENSPLHF.

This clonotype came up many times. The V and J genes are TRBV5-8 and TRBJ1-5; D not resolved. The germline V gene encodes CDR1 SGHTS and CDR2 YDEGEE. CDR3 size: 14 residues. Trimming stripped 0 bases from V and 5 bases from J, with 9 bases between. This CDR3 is CASSLEVSDQPQHF. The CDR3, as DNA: TGTGCCAGCAGCTTGGAAGTGAGCGATCAGCCCCAGCATTTT.

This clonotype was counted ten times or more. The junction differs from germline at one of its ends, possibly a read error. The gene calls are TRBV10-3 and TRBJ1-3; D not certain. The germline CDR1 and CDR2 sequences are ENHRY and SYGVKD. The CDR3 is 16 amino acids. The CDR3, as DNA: TGTGCCATCAGCCCCTCTCGACGAAGCTCTGGAAACATCATATATTTT. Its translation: CAISPSRRSSGNIIYF.

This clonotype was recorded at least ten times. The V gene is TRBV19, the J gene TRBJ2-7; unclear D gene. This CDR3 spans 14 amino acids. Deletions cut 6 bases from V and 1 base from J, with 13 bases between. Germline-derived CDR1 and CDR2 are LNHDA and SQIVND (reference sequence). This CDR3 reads CASRRSSESYEQYF. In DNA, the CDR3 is TGTGCCAGTAGGAGGTCCTCCGAATCCTACGAGCAGTACTTC.

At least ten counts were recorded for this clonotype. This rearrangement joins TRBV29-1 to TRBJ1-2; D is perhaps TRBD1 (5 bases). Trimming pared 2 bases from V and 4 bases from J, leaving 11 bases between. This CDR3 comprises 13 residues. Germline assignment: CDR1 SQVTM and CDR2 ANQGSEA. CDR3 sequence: CSVEKGTPYGYTF. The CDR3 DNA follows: TGCAGCGTTGAAAAGGGGACCCCCTATGGCTACACCTTC.

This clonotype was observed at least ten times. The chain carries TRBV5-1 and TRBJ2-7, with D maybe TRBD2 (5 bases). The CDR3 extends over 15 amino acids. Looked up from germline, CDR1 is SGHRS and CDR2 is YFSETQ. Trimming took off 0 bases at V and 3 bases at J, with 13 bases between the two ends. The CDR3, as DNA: TGCGCCAGCAGCTTGGAATTTGGGAGCGGCTACGAGCAGTACTTC. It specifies CASSLEFGSGYEQYF. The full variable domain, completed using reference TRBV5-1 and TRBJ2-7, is KAGVTQTPRYLIKTRGQQVTLSCSPISGHRSVSWYQQTPGQGLQFLFEYFSETQRNKGNFPGRFSGRQFSNSRSEMNVSTLELGDSALYLCASSLEFGSGYEQYFGPGTRLTVT.

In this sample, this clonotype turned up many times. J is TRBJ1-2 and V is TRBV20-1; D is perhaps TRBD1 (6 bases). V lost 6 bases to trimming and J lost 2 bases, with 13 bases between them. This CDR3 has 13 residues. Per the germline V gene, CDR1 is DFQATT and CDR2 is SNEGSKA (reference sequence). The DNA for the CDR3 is TGCAGTGCAGACCCCACAGGGAACTATGGCTACACCTTC. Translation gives CSADPTGNYGYTF.

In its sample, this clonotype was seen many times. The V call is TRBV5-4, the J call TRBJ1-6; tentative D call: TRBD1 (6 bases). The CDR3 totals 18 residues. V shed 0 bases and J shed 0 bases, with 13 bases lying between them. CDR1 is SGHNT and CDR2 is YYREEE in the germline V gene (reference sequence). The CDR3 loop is CASSLGGGRRSYNSPLHF. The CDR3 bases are TGTGCCAGCAGCTTGGGCGGGGGCCGCCGCTCCTATAATTCACCCCTCCACTTT.

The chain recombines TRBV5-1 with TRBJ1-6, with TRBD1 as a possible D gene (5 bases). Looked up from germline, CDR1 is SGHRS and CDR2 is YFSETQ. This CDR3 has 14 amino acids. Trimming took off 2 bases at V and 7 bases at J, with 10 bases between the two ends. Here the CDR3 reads CASSFGGINSPLHF. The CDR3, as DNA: TGCGCCAGCAGCTTCGGGGGTATCAATTCACCCCTCCACTTT.

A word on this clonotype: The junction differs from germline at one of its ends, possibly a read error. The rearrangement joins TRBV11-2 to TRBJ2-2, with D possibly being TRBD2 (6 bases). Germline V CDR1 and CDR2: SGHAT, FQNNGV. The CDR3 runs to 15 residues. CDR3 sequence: CASSLDSETTGGLFF. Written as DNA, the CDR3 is TGTGCCAGCAGCCTAGACAGCGAGACCACCGGGGGGCTGTTTTTT.

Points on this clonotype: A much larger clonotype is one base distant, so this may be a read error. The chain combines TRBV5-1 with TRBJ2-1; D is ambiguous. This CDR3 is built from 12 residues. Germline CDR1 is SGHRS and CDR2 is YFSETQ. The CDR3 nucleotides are TGCGCCAGCAGCTTGGACACTCCCAAGCACTTCTTC. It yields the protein CASSLDTPKHFF.

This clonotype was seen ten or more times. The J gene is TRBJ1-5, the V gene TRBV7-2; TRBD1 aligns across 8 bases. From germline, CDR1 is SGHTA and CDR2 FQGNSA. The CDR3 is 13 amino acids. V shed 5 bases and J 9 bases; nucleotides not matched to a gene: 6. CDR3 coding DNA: TGTGCCAGCAGCGAACGGACAGGGTTGCCCCAGCATTTT. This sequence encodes CASSERTGLPQHF.